The clone carrying this T cell receptor (beta chain) has a handful of counts. Its antigen is unidentified. Trimming removed 4 bases at V and 1 base at J, with 11 bases between. Looked up from germline, CDR1 is SGHRS and CDR2 is YFSETQ. The CDR3 loop spans 14 amino acids. This entry belongs to a study of response to subunit inactivated influenza vaccine. Whole-study results and caveats: It was suggested by the authors that few new T cells are recruited by each seasonal influenza vaccination.

One entry per CDR3 protein results from TCRdb running MiXCR on the RT-PCR reads. The profile covers 550,000 to 800,000 distinct CDR3 sequences, with 15% to 17% appearing a single time and approximately 10% taken by the ten largest. The sample was PBMCs from blood, taken about 12 days after vaccination. The chain has TRBV5-1 and TRBJ1-1, with D possibly matching TRBD1 (5 bases). The source of this sequence is a man aged 50 or older who received an inactivated influenza vaccine. As DNA, the CDR3 is TGCGCCAGCAGCCCCTCCGGGGGGAACACTGAAGCTTTCTTT. The encoded protein is CASSPSGGNTEAFF.